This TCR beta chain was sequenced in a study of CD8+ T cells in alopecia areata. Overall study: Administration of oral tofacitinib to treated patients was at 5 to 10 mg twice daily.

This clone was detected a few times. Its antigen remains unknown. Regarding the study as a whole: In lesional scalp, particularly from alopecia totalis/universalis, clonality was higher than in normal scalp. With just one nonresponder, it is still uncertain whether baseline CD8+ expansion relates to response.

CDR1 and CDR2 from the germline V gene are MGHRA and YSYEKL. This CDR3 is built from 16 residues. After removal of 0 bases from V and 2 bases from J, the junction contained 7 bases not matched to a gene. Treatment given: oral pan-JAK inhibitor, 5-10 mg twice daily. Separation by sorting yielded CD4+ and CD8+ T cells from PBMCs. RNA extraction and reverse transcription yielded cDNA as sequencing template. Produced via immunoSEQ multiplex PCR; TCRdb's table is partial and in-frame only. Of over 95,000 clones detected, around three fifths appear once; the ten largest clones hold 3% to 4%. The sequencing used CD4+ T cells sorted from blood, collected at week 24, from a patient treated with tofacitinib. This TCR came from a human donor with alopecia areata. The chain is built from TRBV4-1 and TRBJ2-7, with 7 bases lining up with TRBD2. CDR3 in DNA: TGCGCCAGCAGCCAAGACCCGGGGGACTACACCTACGAGCAGTACTTC. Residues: CASSQDPGDYTYEQYF.